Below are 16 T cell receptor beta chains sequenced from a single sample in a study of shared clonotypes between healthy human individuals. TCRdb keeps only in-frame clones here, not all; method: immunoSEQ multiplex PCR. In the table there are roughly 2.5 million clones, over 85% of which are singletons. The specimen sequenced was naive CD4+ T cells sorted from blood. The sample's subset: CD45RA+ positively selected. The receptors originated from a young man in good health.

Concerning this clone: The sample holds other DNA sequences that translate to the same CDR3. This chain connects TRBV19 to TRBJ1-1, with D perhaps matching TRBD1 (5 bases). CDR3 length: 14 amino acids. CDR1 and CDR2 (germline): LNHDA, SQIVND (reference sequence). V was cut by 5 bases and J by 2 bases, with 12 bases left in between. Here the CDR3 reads CASSAGTGNTEAFF. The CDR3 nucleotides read TGTGCCAGTAGTGCCGGGACGGGAAACACTGAAGCTTTCTTT.

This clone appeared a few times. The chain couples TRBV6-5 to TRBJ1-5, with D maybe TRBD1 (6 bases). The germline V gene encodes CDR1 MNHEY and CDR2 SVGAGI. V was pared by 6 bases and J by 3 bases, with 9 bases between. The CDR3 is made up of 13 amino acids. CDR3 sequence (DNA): TGTGCCAGCAGGTACAGGGACAATCAGCCCCAGCATTTT. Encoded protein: CASRYRDNQPQHF.

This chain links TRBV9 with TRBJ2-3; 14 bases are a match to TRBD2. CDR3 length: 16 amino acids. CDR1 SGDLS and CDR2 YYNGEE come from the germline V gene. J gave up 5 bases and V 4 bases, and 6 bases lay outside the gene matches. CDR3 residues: CASSPSTSGRGDTQYF. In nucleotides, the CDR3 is TGTGCCAGCAGCCCCTCGACTAGCGGGAGGGGAGATACGCAGTATTTT. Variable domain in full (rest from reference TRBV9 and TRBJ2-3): DSGVTQTPKHLITATGQRVTLRCSPRSGDLSVYWYQQSLDQGLQFLIQYYNGEERAKGNILERFSAQQFPDLHSELNLSSLELGDSALYFCASSPSTSGRGDTQYFGPGTRLTVL.

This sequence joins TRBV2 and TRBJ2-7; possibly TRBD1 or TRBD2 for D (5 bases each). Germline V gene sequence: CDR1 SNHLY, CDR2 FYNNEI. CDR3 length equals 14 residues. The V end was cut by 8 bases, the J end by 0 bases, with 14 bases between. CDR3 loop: CASLPGPSSYEQYF. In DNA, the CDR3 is TGTGCCAGCCTGCCGGGACCGAGCTCCTACGAGCAGTACTTC.

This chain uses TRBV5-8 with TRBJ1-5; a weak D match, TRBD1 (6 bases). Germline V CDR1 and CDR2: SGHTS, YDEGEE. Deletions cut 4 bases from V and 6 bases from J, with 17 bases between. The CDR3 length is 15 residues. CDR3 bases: TGTGCCAGCAGCCGAACAGGGACCTGGGGTCAGCCCCAGCATTTT. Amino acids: CASSRTGTWGQPQHF.

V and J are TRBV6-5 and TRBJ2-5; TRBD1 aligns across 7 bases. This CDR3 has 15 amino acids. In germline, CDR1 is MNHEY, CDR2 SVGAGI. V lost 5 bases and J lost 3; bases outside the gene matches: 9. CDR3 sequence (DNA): TGTGCCAGCAGTCGTCAAGGGGGCCTAAAAGAGACCCAGTACTTC. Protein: CASSRQGGLKETQYF.

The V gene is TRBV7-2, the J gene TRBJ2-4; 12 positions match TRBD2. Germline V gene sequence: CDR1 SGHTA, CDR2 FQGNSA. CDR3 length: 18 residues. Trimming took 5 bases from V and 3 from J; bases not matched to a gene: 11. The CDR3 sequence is CASSPPLAGGGGKNIQYF. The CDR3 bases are TGTGCCAGCAGCCCCCCCCTAGCGGGGGGGGGCGGCAAAAACATTCAGTACTTC. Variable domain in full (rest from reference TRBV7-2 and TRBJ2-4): GAGVSQSPSNKVTEKGKDVELRCDPISGHTALYWYRQSLGQGLEFLIYFQGNSAPDKSGLPSDRFSAERTGGSVSTLTIQRTQQEDSAVYLCASSPPLAGGGGKNIQYFGAGTRLSVL.

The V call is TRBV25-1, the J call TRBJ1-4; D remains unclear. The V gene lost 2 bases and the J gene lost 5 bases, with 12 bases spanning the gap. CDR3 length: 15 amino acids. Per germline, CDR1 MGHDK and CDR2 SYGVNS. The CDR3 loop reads CASSETRKANEKLFF. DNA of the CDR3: TGTGCCAGCAGTGAAACACGTAAAGCCAATGAAAAACTGTTTTTT.

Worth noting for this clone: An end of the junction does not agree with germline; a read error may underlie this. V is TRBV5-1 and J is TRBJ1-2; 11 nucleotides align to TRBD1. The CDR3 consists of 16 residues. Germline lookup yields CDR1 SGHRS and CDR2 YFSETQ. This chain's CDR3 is CASSAGQGAGNSGYTF. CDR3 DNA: TGCGCCAGCAGCGCCGGACAGGGGGCCGGTAACTCTGGCTACACCTTC.

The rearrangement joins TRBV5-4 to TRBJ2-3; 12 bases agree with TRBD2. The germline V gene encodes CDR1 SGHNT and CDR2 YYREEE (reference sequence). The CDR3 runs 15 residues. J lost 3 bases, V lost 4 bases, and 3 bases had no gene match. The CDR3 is CASSKLAGGTDTQYF. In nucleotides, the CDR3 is TGTGCCAGCAGCAAACTAGCGGGGGGAACAGATACGCAGTATTTT.

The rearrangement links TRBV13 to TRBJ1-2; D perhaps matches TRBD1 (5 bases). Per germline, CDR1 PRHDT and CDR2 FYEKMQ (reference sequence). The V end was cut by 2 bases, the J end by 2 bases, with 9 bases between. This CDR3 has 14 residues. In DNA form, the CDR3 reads TGTGCCAGCAGCTTATTGGCAGGGAACTATGGCTACACCTTC. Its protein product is CASSLLAGNYGYTF.

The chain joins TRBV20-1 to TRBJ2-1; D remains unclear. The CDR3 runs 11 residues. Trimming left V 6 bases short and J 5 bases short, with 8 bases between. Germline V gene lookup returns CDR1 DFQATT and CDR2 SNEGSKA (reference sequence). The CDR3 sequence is CSAIPDNEQFF. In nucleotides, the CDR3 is TGCAGTGCCATCCCCGACAATGAGCAGTTCTTC.

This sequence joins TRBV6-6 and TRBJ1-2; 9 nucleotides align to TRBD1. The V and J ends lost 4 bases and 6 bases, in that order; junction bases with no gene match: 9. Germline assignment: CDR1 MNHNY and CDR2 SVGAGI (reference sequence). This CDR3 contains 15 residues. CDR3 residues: CASSSFDRGWDGYTF. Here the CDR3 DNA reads TGTGCCAGCAGTTCTTTCGACAGGGGGTGGGATGGCTACACCTTC.

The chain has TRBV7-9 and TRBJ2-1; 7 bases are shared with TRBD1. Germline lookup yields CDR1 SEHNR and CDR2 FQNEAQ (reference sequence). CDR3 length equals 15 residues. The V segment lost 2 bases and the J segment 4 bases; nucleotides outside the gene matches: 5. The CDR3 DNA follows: TGTGCCAGCAGCTTATTGGGACAGACATACAATGAGCAGTTCTTC. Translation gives CASSLLGQTYNEQFF. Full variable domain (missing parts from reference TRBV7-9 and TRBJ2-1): DTGVSQNPRHKITKRGQNVTFRCDPISEHNRLYWYRQTLGQGPEFLTYFQNEAQLEKSRLLSDRFSAERPKGSFSTLEIQRTEQGDSAMYLCASSLLGQTYNEQFFGPGTRLTVL.

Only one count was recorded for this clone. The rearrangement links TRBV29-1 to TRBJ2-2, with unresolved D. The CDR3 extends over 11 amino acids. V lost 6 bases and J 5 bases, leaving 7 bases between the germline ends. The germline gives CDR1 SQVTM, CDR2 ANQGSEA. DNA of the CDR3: TGCAGCGTCCAGCATACCGGGGAGCTGTTTTTT. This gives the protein CSVQHTGELFF.

CDR3 nucleotides: TGTGCCAGCAGTTTGTGGGAGGGGGAAGCTTTCTTT. It translates to CASSLWEGEAFF. This chain joins TRBV27 and TRBJ1-1; D is possibly TRBD1 (5 bases). Germline V CDR1 and CDR2: MNHEY, SMNVEV (reference sequence). Trimming left V 3 bases short and J 8 bases short, with 10 bases between. The CDR3 is 12 residues long.